The clone carrying this TCR beta chain was counted many times. Antigen specificity is unknown. The sample belongs to a study of T cells after yellow fever vaccination. Study-wide results and caveats: Across the CD4 and CD8 compartments, a small share of clonotypes was present in both. A faster peak, day 5 versus 15, was reached by the weaker secondary response. Subsequent to the booster, the majority of primary-vaccination clones reappeared (around 97% CD4, 88% CD8).

The germline gives CDR1 SGHTA, CDR2 FQGNSA. The CDR3 extends over 14 amino acids. The ends were cut back, 7 bases at V and 0 bases at J, with 7 bases in the middle. TCRdb ran MiXCR on the 5' RACE reads and lists one entry per CDR3 protein. This sample yields approximately 180,000 distinct CDR3 sequences, of which approximately 6.2% are seen a single time; 2.9% belongs to the top ten. The genes are TRBV7-2 and TRBJ2-6, with D uncertain. The sample was CD4+ T cells sorted from PBMCs, taken on the day of the first yellow fever vaccination. The sequence derives from a man aged 18-30 years who received the YFV17D yellow fever vaccine. CDR3 residues: CASTLLSGANVLTF. DNA of the CDR3: TGTGCCAGCACCCTACTCTCTGGGGCCAACGTCCTGACTTTC.